One sample yielded the 11 T cell receptor beta chains listed below, sequenced in a study of human T cells and chemical hapten exposure (dated by TCRdb to the early 2020s). Library preparation employed RACE. Sequenced on a NextSeq 500. Using fastp trimming at Q25 and MiXCR clonotype assembly, TCRdb reanalyzed the public sequencing data and kept in-frame beta chains. Entries are consolidated by CDR3 protein sequence, retaining the most common genes and DNA. The sample table contains fewer than 200,000 distinct CDR3 sequences; only one count was recorded for roughly a quarter of them. 2.1% of the sample goes to the ten largest clones. The label giving this sample's time point can be read as: patch test 3, about 24 weeks after DPC sensitization. The treatment or condition tag for this specimen amounts to: therapeutic diphenylcyclopropenone sensitization with weekly scalp DPC. Sample: whole blood, taken in connection with sensitization to the hapten diphenylcyclopropenone (DPC). The receptor set was obtained from a woman under 30 with alopecia areata. Some clones in this sample may be carry-over from other donors' samples.

The genes are TRBV9 and TRBJ2-7, with D uncertain. CDR1 is SGDLS, CDR2 YYNGEE, per germline. The CDR3 sequence is 14 residues long. V was shortened by 0 bases and J by 1 base, with 8 bases between the two germline ends. The CDR3 loop reads CASSVDLGSYEQYF. The CDR3 nucleotides read TGTGCCAGCAGCGTAGATCTAGGGTCCTACGAGCAGTACTTC.

Only a few counts were recorded for this clonotype. The chain has TRBV6-5 and TRBJ2-7, with TRBD1 matching over 12 bases. V dropped 8 bases and J dropped 5; count of bases not matched to a gene: 10. CDR1 and CDR2 from the germline V gene are MNHEY and SVGAGI. The CDR3 is made up of 15 amino acids. The CDR3 reads CASGLPGTGGNEQYF. Written as DNA, the CDR3 is TGTGCCAGCGGCCTCCCCGGGACAGGGGGCAACGAGCAGTACTTC.

This clonotype has ten or more counts. The rearrangement uses TRBV4-1 and TRBJ1-2; D not certain. This CDR3 spans 11 amino acids. The germline gives CDR1 MGHRA, CDR2 YSYEKL. The V and J ends lost 3 bases and 4 bases respectively, with 3 bases between them. This CDR3 reads CASSQSYGYTF. The CDR3 DNA reads as TGCGCCAGCAGCCAGTCCTATGGCTACACCTTC.

This clonotype occurred a few times. The V and J genes are TRBV2 and TRBJ1-1; 9 nucleotides agree with TRBD1. Germline CDR1 SNHLY, CDR2 FYNNEI. The CDR3 is 15 amino acids. V lost 8 bases, J lost 6 bases, and 13 bases stayed unmatched. This CDR3 reads CASQNRDRAWAEAFF. For the CDR3, the DNA is TGTGCCAGCCAGAACCGGGACAGGGCGTGGGCTGAAGCTTTCTTT.

Only a few counts were recorded for this clonotype. The rearrangement joins TRBV14 to TRBJ1-2, with a possible D match to TRBD1 (5 bases). Germline V gene sequence: CDR1 SGHDN, CDR2 FVKESK. The CDR3 loop spans 12 amino acids. The V gene lost 1 base and the J gene lost 8 bases, with 8 bases spanning the gap. The CDR3 DNA sequence: TGTGCCAGCAGCCAAGGGACACACGGCTACACCTTC. Residues: CASSQGTHGYTF.

This chain uses TRBV2 with TRBJ2-7, with TRBD1 as a possible D gene (6 bases). CDR3 length: 14 residues. The germline V gene encodes CDR1 SNHLY and CDR2 FYNNEI. V lost 3 bases to trimming and J lost 7 bases, with 16 bases between them. CDR3 sequence: CASSDQGTILEQYF. The CDR3 DNA reads as TGTGCCAGCAGTGACCAGGGGACGATCCTGGAGCAGTACTTC.

The chain combines TRBV4-3 with TRBJ2-5; the D is unclear. Looked up from germline, CDR1 is LGHNA and CDR2 is YSLEER. The CDR3 length is 15 residues. V was clipped by 0 bases and J by 2 bases, with 10 bases between them. Written as DNA, the CDR3 is TGCGCCAGCAGCCAAGATCTCACTCCTCAAGAGACCCAGTACTTC. It specifies CASSQDLTPQETQYF.

In this sample, this clonotype turned up a few times. V is TRBV6-2 or TRBV6-3 and J is TRBJ2-5; 7 positions agree with TRBD2. The length of the CDR3 is 15 residues. Per the germline V gene, CDR1 is MNHEY and CDR2 is SVGEGT. V gave up 7 bases and J gave up 5 bases; unmatched junction bases: 13. The CDR3 coding sequence is TGTGCCAGCAAGACGGCGGGAGAGCCCCGCGAGACCCAGTACTTC. Amino acid sequence: CASKTAGEPRETQYF.

V gene TRBV20-1 combines with J gene TRBJ1-3; 8 bases map to TRBD1. The trim removed 6 bases at V and 3 bases at J, leaving 7 bases unmatched. Per germline, CDR1 DFQATT and CDR2 SNEGSKA (reference sequence). This CDR3 region has 14 residues. The CDR3: CSAGRGLGGNTIYF. CDR3 DNA sequence: TGCAGTGCAGGCAGGGGGCTAGGTGGAAACACCATATATTTT.

This clonotype was recorded only once. One junction end disagrees with the germline gene, perhaps due to a read error. The chain carries TRBV7-2 and TRBJ1-2, with TRBD1 as a possible D gene (5 bases). This CDR3 contains 15 residues. The V gene's germline CDR1 is SGHTA and CDR2 FQGNSA. The CDR3 sequence: CVSSSRAIPTDGYTF. The CDR3 DNA sequence: TGTGTCAGCAGCTCCCGGGCTATCCCGACAGATGGCTACACCTTC.

V usage is TRBV6-2 or TRBV6-3 and J usage is TRBJ1-2; D remains unclear. Between the trimmed V and J ends, which lost 7 bases and 6 bases, there was a span of 12 bases. This CDR3 has 12 residues. Germline V lookup: CDR1 MNHEY, CDR2 SVGEGT. The DNA of the CDR3 is TGTGCCAGCAATACCATCACGGATGGCTACACCTTC. Amino acids: CASNTITDGYTF.